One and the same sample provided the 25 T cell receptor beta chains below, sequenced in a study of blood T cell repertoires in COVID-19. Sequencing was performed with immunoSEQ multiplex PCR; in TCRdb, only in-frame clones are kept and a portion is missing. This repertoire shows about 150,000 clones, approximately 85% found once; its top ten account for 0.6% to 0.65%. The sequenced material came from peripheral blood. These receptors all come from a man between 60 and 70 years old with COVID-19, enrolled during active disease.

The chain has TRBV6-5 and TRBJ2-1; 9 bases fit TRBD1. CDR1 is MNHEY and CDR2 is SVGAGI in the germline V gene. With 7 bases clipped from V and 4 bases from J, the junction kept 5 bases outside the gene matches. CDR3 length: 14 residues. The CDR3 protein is CASKDRGLYNEQFF. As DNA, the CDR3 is TGTGCCAGCAAGGACAGGGGATTATACAATGAGCAGTTCTTC.

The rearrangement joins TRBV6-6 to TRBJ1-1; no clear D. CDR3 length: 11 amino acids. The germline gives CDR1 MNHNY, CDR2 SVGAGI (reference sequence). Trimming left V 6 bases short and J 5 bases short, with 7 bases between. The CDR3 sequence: CASSKTTEAFF. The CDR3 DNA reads TGTGCCAGCAGCAAAACAACTGAAGCTTTCTTT.

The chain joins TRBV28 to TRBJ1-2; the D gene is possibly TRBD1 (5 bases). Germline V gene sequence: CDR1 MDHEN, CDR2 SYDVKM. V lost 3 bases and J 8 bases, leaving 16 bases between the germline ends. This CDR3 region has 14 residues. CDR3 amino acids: CASSFGSRRGGYTF. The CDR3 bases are TGTGCCAGCAGTTTCGGGTCCAGGCGGGGGGGCTACACCTTC.

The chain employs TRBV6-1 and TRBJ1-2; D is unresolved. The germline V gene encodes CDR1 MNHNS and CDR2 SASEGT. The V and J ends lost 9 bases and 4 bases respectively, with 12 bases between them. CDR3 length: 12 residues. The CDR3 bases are TGTGCCAGTACGCAGGTACTCTATGGCTACACCTTC. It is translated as CASTQVLYGYTF.

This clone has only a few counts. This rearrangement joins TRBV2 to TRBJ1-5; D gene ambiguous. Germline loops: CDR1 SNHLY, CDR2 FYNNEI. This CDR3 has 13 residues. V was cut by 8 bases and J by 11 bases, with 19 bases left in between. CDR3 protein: CASGRAILGSQHF. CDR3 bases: TGTGCCAGCGGGAGGGCAATTTTGGGGTCCCAGCATTTT.

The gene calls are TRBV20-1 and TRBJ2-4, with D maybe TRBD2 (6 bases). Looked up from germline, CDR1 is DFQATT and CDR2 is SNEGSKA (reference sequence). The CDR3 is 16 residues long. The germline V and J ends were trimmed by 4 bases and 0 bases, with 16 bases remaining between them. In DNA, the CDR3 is TGCAGTGCTACTGACCGGGACTCGATAGCCAAAAACATTCAGTACTTC. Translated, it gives CSATDRDSIAKNIQYF.

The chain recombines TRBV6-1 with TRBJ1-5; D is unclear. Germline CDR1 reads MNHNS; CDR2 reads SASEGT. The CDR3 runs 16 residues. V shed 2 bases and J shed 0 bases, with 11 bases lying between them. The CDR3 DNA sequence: TGTGCCAGCAGTGAACTTGGGCTGTATAGCAATCAGCCCCAGCATTTT. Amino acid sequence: CASSELGLYSNQPQHF.

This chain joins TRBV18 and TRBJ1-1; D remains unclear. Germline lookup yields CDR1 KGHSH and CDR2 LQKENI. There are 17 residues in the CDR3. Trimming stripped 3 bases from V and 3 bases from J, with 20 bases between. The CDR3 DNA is TGTGCCAGCTCACCCGGCCTACGAATCGGGGTGGACACTGAAGCTTTCTTT. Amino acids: CASSPGLRIGVDTEAFF.

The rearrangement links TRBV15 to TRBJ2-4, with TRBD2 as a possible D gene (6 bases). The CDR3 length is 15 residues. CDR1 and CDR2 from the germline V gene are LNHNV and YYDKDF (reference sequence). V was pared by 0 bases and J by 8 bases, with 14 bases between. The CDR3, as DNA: TGTGCCACCAGCAGAGATGTCGGTACGGGGGACATTCAGTACTTC. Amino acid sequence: CATSRDVGTGDIQYF. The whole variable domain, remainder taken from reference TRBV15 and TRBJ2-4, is DAMVIQNPRYQVTQFGKPVTLSCSQTLNHNVMYWYQQKSSQAPKLLFHYYDKDFNNEADTPDNFQSRRPNTSFCFLDIRSPGLGDTAMYLCATSRDVGTGDIQYFGAGTRLSVL.

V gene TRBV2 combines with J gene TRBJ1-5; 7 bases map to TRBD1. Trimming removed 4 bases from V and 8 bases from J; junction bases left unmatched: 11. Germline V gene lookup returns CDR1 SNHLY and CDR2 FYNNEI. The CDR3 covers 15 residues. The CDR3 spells CASSGKRQGIEPQHF. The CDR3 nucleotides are TGTGCCAGCAGTGGAAAGAGACAGGGTATAGAGCCCCAGCATTTT.

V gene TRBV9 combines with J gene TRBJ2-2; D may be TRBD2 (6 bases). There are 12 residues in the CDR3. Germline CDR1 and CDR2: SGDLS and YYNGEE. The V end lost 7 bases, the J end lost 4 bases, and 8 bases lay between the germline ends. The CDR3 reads CASGRTTGELFF. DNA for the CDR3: TGTGCCAGCGGGAGGACCACCGGGGAGCTGTTTTTT.

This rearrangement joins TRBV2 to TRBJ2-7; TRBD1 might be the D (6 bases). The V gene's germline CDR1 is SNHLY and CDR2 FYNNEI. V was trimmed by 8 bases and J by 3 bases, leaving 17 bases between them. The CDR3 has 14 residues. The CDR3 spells CASALGHAGYEQYF. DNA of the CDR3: TGTGCCAGCGCCCTGGGACATGCAGGCTACGAGCAGTACTTC.

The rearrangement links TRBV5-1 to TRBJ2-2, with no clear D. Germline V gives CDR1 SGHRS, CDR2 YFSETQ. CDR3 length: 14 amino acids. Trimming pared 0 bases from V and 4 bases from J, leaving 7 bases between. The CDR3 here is CASSLDFRTGELFF. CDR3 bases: TGCGCCAGCAGCTTGGATTTCCGCACCGGGGAGCTGTTTTTT.

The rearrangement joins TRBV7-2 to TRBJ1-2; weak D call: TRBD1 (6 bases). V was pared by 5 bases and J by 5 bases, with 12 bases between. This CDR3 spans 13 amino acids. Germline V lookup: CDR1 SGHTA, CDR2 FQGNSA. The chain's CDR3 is CASSQTGFYGYTF. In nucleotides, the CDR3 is TGTGCCAGCAGCCAAACAGGGTTTTATGGCTACACCTTC.

CDR3 protein: CASRLQGGIPYEQYF. CDR3 DNA: TGTGCCAGCAGGTTACAGGGAGGGATCCCCTACGAGCAGTACTTC. The chain employs TRBV28 and TRBJ2-7; D may be TRBD2 (7 bases). Per the germline V gene, CDR1 is MDHEN and CDR2 is SYDVKM. The V gene lost 6 bases and the J gene lost 2 bases, with 17 bases spanning the gap. This CDR3 has 15 amino acids.

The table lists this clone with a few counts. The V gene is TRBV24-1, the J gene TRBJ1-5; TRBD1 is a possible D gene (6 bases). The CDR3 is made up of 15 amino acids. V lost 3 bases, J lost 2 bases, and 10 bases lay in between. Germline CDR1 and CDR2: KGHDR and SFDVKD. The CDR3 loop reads CATSDPRQGNQPQHF. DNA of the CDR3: TGTGCCACCAGTGATCCCCGACAGGGCAATCAGCCCCAGCATTTT.

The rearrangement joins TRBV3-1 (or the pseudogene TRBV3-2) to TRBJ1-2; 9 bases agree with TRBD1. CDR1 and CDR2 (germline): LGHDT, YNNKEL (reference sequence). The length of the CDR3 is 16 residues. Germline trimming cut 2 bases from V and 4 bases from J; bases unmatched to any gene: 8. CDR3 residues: CASSQTGTGRFYGYTF. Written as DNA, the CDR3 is TGTGCCAGCAGCCAAACCGGGACAGGGCGTTTCTATGGCTACACCTTC.

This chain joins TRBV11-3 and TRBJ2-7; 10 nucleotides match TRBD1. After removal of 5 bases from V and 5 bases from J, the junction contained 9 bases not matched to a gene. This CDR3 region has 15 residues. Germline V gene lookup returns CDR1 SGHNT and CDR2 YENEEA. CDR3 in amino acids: CASSTQGQGHHEQYF. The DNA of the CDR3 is TGTGCCAGCAGCACCCAGGGACAGGGGCACCACGAGCAGTACTTC.

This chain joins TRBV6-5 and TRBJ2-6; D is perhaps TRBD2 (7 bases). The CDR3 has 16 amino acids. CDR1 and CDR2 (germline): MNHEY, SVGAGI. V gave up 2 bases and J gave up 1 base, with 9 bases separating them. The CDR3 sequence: CASSYEGGSGANVLTF. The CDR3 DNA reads TGTGCCAGCAGTTACGAGGGGGGGTCTGGGGCCAACGTCCTGACTTTC.

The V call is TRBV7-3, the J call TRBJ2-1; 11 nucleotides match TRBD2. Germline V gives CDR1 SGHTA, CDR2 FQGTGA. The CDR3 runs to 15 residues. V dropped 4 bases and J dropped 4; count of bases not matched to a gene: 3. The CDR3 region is CASSYRLAGYNEQFF. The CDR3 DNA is TGTGCCAGCAGCTACCGACTAGCGGGGTACAATGAGCAGTTCTTC. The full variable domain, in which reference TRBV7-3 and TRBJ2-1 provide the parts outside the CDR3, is GAGVSQTPSNKVTEKGKYVELRCDPISGHTALYWYRQSLGQGPEFLIYFQGTGAADDSGLPNDRFFAVRPEGSVSTLKIQRTERGDSAVYLCASSYRLAGYNEQFFGPGTRLTVL.

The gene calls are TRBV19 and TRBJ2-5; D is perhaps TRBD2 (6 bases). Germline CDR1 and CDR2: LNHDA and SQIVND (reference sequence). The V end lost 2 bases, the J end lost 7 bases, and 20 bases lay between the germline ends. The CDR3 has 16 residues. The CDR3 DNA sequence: TGTGCCAGTAGTATACTAAAAGGCCAGGTCGGGGGGACCCAGTACTTC. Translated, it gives CASSILKGQVGGTQYF.

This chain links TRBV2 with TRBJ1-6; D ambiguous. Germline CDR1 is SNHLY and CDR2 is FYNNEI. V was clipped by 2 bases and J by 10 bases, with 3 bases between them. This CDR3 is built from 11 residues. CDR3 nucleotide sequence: TGTGCCAGCAGTGAACTCTCACCCCTCCACTTT. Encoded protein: CASSELSPLHF.

The CDR3 coding sequence is TGTGCCAGCAGTGTAAACTCAGGGAAAGGGTCCTACAATGAGCAGTTCTTC. This encodes CASSVNSGKGSYNEQFF. J is TRBJ2-1 and V is TRBV27, with TRBD1 as a possible D gene (5 bases). CDR1 is MNHEY, CDR2 SMNVEV, per germline (reference sequence). This CDR3 spans 17 amino acids. V was shortened by 5 bases and J by 1 base, with 18 bases between the two germline ends.

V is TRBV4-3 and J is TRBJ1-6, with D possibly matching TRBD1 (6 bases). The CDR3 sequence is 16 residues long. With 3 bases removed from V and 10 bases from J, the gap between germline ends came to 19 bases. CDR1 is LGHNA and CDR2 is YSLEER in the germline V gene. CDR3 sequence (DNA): TGCGCCAGCAGCCATGGACAGCTACAAGGCCGGTCACCCCTCCACTTT. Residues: CASSHGQLQGRSPLHF.

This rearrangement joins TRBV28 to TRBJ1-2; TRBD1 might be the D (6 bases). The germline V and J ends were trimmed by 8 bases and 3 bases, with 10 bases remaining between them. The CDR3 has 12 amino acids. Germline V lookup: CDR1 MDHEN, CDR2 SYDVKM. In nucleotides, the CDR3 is TGTGCCAGCTTACAGGGTCACTATGGCTACACCTTC. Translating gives CASLQGHYGYTF.